This is a list of T cell receptor beta chains from one sample in a study of cytotoxic CD8 clonotypes in ibrutinib-treated CLL. Libraries were prepared by immunoSEQ multiplex PCR; TCRdb keeps only in-frame clonotypes and omits some of them. Of over 110,000 clones detected, 80% to 95% appear once; the ten largest clones hold roughly a tenth. Sample: PBMCs, taken after 12 months of ibrutinib treatment. The receptors were sampled from a human donor with chronic lymphocytic leukemia. Each CDR3 is given with its conserved first and last residue. A D gene is named only where the DNA matches it firmly. Clone size is not always given. Where it is, it says once, few, many or a class for expanded clones.

size	V	J	D	DNA	CDR3
.	TRBV5-1	TRBJ2-1	TRBD2	TGCGCCAGCAGCCCGGGGGGACTTTACAATGAGCAGTTCTTC	CASSPGGLYNEQFF
.	TRBV7-2	TRBJ2-1	TRBD1	TGTGCCAGCAGCTTAACGGGACAGGCGTTCTACAATGAGCAGTTCTTC	CASSLTGQAFYNEQFF
.	TRBV6-5	TRBJ1-4	TRBD1	TGTGCCAGCAGTTACACATGGACAGGGGAGAAGGAAAAACTGTTTTTT	CASSYTWTGEKEKLFF
.	TRBV10-3	TRBJ2-7	TRBD2	TGTGCCATCAGGGGACTAGTTCAGACCGAGCAGTACTTC	CAIRGLVQTEQYF
.	TRBV30	TRBJ2-7	.	TGTGCCTGGAGTTGGGGGTCTCCAACCTACGAGCAGTACTTC	CAWSWGSPTYEQYF
.	TRBV9	TRBJ2-1	.	TGTGCCAGCAGTATTAGCAATGAGCAGTTCTTC	CASSISNEQFF
.	TRBV6-5	TRBJ2-7	.	TGTGCCAGCAGTTTCCGGGAAGCTTCCTACGAGCAGTACTTC	CASSFREASYEQYF
.	TRBV7-8	TRBJ2-3	.	TGTGCCAGCAGCCCATTGGCAGGGGTTTTAGATACGCAGTATTTT	CASSPLAGVLDTQYF
.	TRBV10-2	TRBJ2-7	TRBD2	TGCGCCAGCAGTGAGTCTACTAGCGGATCCTACGAGCAGTACTTC	CASSESTSGSYEQYF
few	TRBV4-2	TRBJ1-2	TRBD1	TGTGCCAGCAGCCAAGGGGGACAGACTAACTATGGCTACACCTTC	CASSQGGQTNYGYTF
.	TRBV19	TRBJ1-2	.	TGTGCCAGTAGTTCATCAAAAGGCTACACCTTC	CASSSSKGYTF
.	TRBV7-9	TRBJ1-5	.	TGTGCCAGCAGCTTAGCGGCGACAGGAGAAAATCAGCCCCAGCATTTT	CASSLAATGENQPQHF
.	TRBV2	TRBJ2-4	.	TGTGCCAGCAACAGGGAACTAGCCAAAAACATTCAGTACTTC	CASNRELAKNIQYF
.	TRBV6-5	TRBJ1-2	TRBD1	TGTGCCAGCAGTCGACGAGGGACAGGGGATGGCTACACCTTC	CASSRRGTGDGYTF
.	TRBV2	TRBJ2-1	.	TGTGCCAGCAGGTTTGGCGGGCAGTTCTTC	CASRFGGQFF
.	TRBV19	TRBJ1-4	TRBD1	TGTGCCAGTAGTATAGACCGGGACAGGGGTAAAAATGAAAAACTGTTTTTT	CASSIDRDRGKNEKLFF
.	TRBV7-9	TRBJ2-2	.	TGTGCCAGCAGCGACGGGAATGGGCCCGGGGAGCTGTTTTTT	CASSDGNGPGELFF
.	TRBV27	TRBJ2-5	.	TGTGCCAGCAGTTTCGGTCGGCAGAAAGAGACCCAGTACTTC	CASSFGRQKETQYF
.	TRBV7-9	TRBJ1-4	.	TGTGCCAGCAGCGGCCGGACCCCGGATGAAAAACTGTTTTTT	CASSGRTPDEKLFF
.	TRBV7-9	TRBJ2-2	.	TGTGCCAGCAGCTTGATTACGGCCGGGGAGCTGTTTTTT	CASSLITAGELFF
once	TRBV25-1	TRBJ2-7	TRBD2	TGTGCCGGCCCCGCCCCAAAGGGCGGGAGTTACGAGCAGTACTTC	CAGPAPKGGSYEQYF
once	TRBV11-1	TRBJ2-3	.	TGTGCCAGCAGTTCAAACTCGGGGGCAGATACGCAGTATTTT	CASSSNSGADTQYF
.	TRBV28	TRBJ1-3	.	TGTGCCAGCAGGAGGGGCTCTGGAAACACCATATATTTT	CASRRGSGNTIYF
few	TRBV19	TRBJ2-7	.	TGTGCCAGTTCCTCGGGCCCGAGGTACGAGCAGTACTTC	CASSSGPRYEQYF
.	TRBV29-1	TRBJ2-5	TRBD2	TGCAGCGTTGAAGCGCCGGGACTAGCGGGAGACGAGGCGTACTTC	CSVEAPGLAGDEAYF
.	TRBV11-1	TRBJ2-1	.	TGTGCCAGCAGCCCACGGACACAGAATGAGCAGTTCTTC	CASSPRTQNEQFF
.	TRBV6-4	TRBJ2-2	.	TGTGCCAGCAGTGACGGGTGGGCCGGGGAGCTGTTTTTT	CASSDGWAGELFF
.	TRBV6-6	TRBJ1-5	TRBD1	TGTGCCAGCAGAAGAACGGACAGGGTAGGTCAGCCCCAGCATTTT	CASRRTDRVGQPQHF
.	TRBV9	TRBJ2-3	.	TGTGCCAGCAGCGTAGAAGCCCAGCGGATCACAGATACGCAGTATTTT	CASSVEAQRITDTQYF